The rows below give T cell receptor beta chains drawn from one sample of a study of post-analysis software for immune sequencing data. TCRdb independently ran MiXCR on the PCR reads; one entry per CDR3 protein. The sample holds some 690,000 distinct CDR3 sequences; 25% to 30% are singletons and the top ten take roughly 0.54%. Source material: blood. These TCRs come from a girl aged 10 to 17 with multiple sclerosis. Each CDR3 is given with its conserved first and last residue. Each record gives: V gene, D gene, clone size, J gene, CDR3 protein, CDR3 DNA. A D gene is named only where the DNA matches it firmly. Some rows have no size entry. The others give once, few or many, or a class for an expanded clone.

V gene: TRBV20-1; D gene: TRBD2; clone size: NA; J gene: TRBJ2-1; CDR3 protein: CSASNSGATSKETQFF; CDR3 DNA: TGCAGTGCTAGTAACAGCGGGGCGACGAGTAAAGAGACCCAGTTCTTC
V gene: TRBV5-1; D gene: TRBD2; clone size: few; J gene: TRBJ2-1; CDR3 protein: CASSPQGGLAAYNEQFF; CDR3 DNA: TGCGCCAGCAGCCCCCAAGGCGGACTAGCGGCCTACAATGAGCAGTTCTTC
V gene: TRBV20-1; D gene: NA; clone size: NA; J gene: TRBJ1-5; CDR3 protein: CSAKTQNQPQHF; CDR3 DNA: TGCAGTGCTAAGACCCAAAACCAGCCCCAGCATTTT
V gene: TRBV24-1; D gene: TRBD2; clone size: NA; J gene: TRBJ2-3; CDR3 protein: CATSDFGLVATDTQYF; CDR3 DNA: TGTGCCACCAGTGATTTCGGACTAGTGGCTACAGATACGCAGTATTTT
V gene: TRBV27; D gene: TRBD2; clone size: few; J gene: TRBJ2-1; CDR3 protein: CASRTPWGAGRVYNEQFF; CDR3 DNA: TGTGCCAGCAGAACTCCTTGGGGTGCCGGGAGGGTGTACAATGAGCAGTTCTTC
V gene: TRBV3-1; D gene: NA; clone size: few; J gene: TRBJ2-4; CDR3 protein: CASSQDLQGLGDIQYF; CDR3 DNA: TGTGCCAGCAGCCAAGATTTGCAGGGATTGGGGGACATTCAGTACTTC
V gene: TRBV10-3; D gene: NA; clone size: NA; J gene: TRBJ2-7; CDR3 protein: CAISGGVPYEQYF; CDR3 DNA: TGTGCCATCAGTGGTGGGGTGCCCTACGAGCAGTACTTC
V gene: TRBV2; D gene: TRBD2; clone size: NA; J gene: TRBJ2-3; CDR3 protein: CASSELGGGLADTQYF; CDR3 DNA: TGTGCCAGCAGTGAATTGGGCGGGGGGTTAGCAGATACGCAGTATTTT
V gene: TRBV10-3; D gene: NA; clone size: NA; J gene: TRBJ1-5; CDR3 protein: CAISESVLGGQPQHF; CDR3 DNA: TGTGCCATCAGTGAATCGGTCCTCGGCGGTCAGCCCCAGCATTTT
V gene: TRBV11-2; D gene: TRBD2; clone size: NA; J gene: TRBJ2-7; CDR3 protein: CASSWGTSGTFSYEQYF; CDR3 DNA: TGTGCCAGCAGCTGGGGGACTAGCGGGACGTTCTCCTACGAGCAGTACTTC
V gene: TRBV7-7; D gene: NA; clone size: few; J gene: TRBJ2-1; CDR3 protein: CASSPGLPTDNEQFF; CDR3 DNA: TGTGCCAGCAGCCCCGGACTGCCGACTGACAATGAGCAGTTCTTC
V gene: TRBV5-1; D gene: TRBD1; clone size: few; J gene: TRBJ2-3; CDR3 protein: CASRVGTGFNTDTQYF; CDR3 DNA: TGCGCCAGCAGGGTCGGGACAGGGTTCAACACAGATACGCAGTATTTT
V gene: TRBV5-1; D gene: NA; clone size: NA; J gene: TRBJ2-1; CDR3 protein: CASSVGGVEQFF; CDR3 DNA: TGCGCCAGCAGCGTCGGGGGCGTTGAGCAGTTCTTC
V gene: TRBV7-2; D gene: NA; clone size: few; J gene: TRBJ1-2; CDR3 protein: CASSLSAGAYGYTF; CDR3 DNA: TGTGCCAGCAGCTTAAGTGCCGGGGCCTATGGCTACACCTTC
V gene: TRBV20-1; D gene: NA; clone size: few; J gene: TRBJ2-6; CDR3 protein: CSARQPSGANVLTF; CDR3 DNA: TGCAGTGCTAGACAGCCCTCTGGGGCCAACGTCCTGACTTTC
V gene: TRBV7-2; D gene: NA; clone size: few; J gene: TRBJ2-3; CDR3 protein: CASSPQGDPSTDTQYF; CDR3 DNA: TGTGCCAGCAGCCCCCAGGGAGACCCCAGCACAGATACGCAGTATTTT
V gene: TRBV20-1; D gene: TRBD2; clone size: NA; J gene: TRBJ2-5; CDR3 protein: CSARDTPRGTSGTKTQYF; CDR3 DNA: TGCAGTGCTAGAGACACACCCCGTGGGACTAGCGGAACTAAGACCCAGTACTTC
V gene: TRBV5-1; D gene: NA; clone size: NA; J gene: TRBJ2-7; CDR3 protein: CASSLVEGGGSEQYF; CDR3 DNA: TGCGCCAGCAGCTTGGTTGAGGGAGGAGGGTCCGAGCAGTACTTC
V gene: TRBV28; D gene: TRBD1; clone size: NA; J gene: TRBJ2-5; CDR3 protein: CASNYRQGGETQYF; CDR3 DNA: TGTGCCAGCAACTACAGACAGGGCGGCGAGACCCAGTACTTC
V gene: TRBV6-5; D gene: TRBD1; clone size: NA; J gene: TRBJ1-6; CDR3 protein: CARKTGSFSPLHF; CDR3 DNA: TGTGCCAGGAAGACAGGGAGTTTCTCACCCCTCCACTTT
V gene: TRBV20-1; D gene: NA; clone size: NA; J gene: TRBJ1-1; CDR3 protein: CSAALAAANTEAFF; CDR3 DNA: TGCAGTGCAGCCTTGGCGGCGGCGAACACTGAAGCTTTCTTT
V gene: TRBV9; D gene: NA; clone size: many; J gene: TRBJ2-4; CDR3 protein: CASSPPGTGFSIQYF; CDR3 DNA: TGTGCCAGCAGCCCCCCCGGGACCGGGTTCAGCATTCAGTACTTC
V gene: TRBV7-4; D gene: TRBD1; clone size: NA; J gene: TRBJ1-5; CDR3 protein: CVSSPTNGQGQPQHF; CDR3 DNA: TGTGTCAGCAGCCCAACGAACGGACAGGGTCAGCCCCAGCATTTT
V gene: TRBV3-1; D gene: NA; clone size: NA; J gene: TRBJ1-3; CDR3 protein: CASSQEPGVGNTIYF; CDR3 DNA: TGTGCCAGCAGCCAAGAGCCCGGGGTGGGAAACACCATATATTTT
V gene: TRBV20-1; D gene: NA; clone size: NA; J gene: TRBJ1-2; CDR3 protein: CSARIWGVLANYGYTF; CDR3 DNA: TGCAGTGCTAGAATCTGGGGCGTGTTGGCTAACTATGGCTACACCTTC
V gene: TRBV5-5; D gene: NA; clone size: NA; J gene: TRBJ2-3; CDR3 protein: CASSLLASTDTRYF; CDR3 DNA: TGTGCCAGCAGCTTGCTCGCTAGCACAGATACGCGGTATTTT
V gene: TRBV7-8; D gene: TRBD2; clone size: few; J gene: TRBJ2-3; CDR3 protein: CASSSGTSGGAPTDTQYF; CDR3 DNA: TGTGCCAGCAGCTCCGGGACTAGCGGGGGGGCTCCCACAGATACGCAGTATTTT
V gene: TRBV5-1; D gene: TRBD1; clone size: many; J gene: TRBJ1-1; CDR3 protein: CASSFAGGTEAFF; CDR3 DNA: TGTGCCAGCAGCTTCGCAGGGGGGACTGAAGCTTTCTTT
V gene: TRBV7-6; D gene: NA; clone size: NA; J gene: TRBJ1-1; CDR3 protein: CASSSSGASGKAFF; CDR3 DNA: TGTGCCAGCAGCTCCTCGGGCGCATCAGGGAAAGCTTTCTTT
V gene: TRBV12-3/TRBV12-4; D gene: TRBD1; clone size: NA; J gene: TRBJ2-5; CDR3 protein: CASSAQHQQGYQETRYF; CDR3 DNA: TGTGCCAGCAGTGCCCAACACCAACAGGGGTACCAAGAGACCCGGTACTTC
V gene: TRBV21-1; D gene: NA; clone size: NA; J gene: TRBJ1-5; CDR3 protein: CASSKGGGGGPGNQPQHF; CDR3 DNA: TGTGCCAGCAGCAAAGGGGGAGGGGGAGGTCCAGGCAATCAGCCCCAGCATTTT
V gene: TRBV2; D gene: TRBD2; clone size: NA; J gene: TRBJ2-3; CDR3 protein: CASSDLAGRLADTQYF; CDR3 DNA: TGTGCCAGCAGTGATCTAGCGGGCAGGCTGGCAGATACGCAGTATTTT
V gene: TRBV7-9; D gene: NA; clone size: NA; J gene: TRBJ2-5; CDR3 protein: CASNLGRETQYF; CDR3 DNA: TGTGCCAGCAACTTAGGCCGAGAGACCCAGTACTTC
V gene: TRBV7-9; D gene: TRBD1; clone size: NA; J gene: TRBJ2-1; CDR3 protein: CASSSPVRTGTYNEQFF; CDR3 DNA: TGTGCCAGCAGCTCACCCGTTCGGACAGGGACCTACAATGAGCAGTTCTTC
V gene: TRBV20-1; D gene: NA; clone size: many; J gene: TRBJ2-7; CDR3 protein: CSAPYGYEQYF; CDR3 DNA: TGCAGTGCCCCGTATGGCTACGAGCAGTACTTC
V gene: TRBV12-3/TRBV12-4; D gene: NA; clone size: few; J gene: TRBJ2-2; CDR3 protein: CASSFGWGADTGELFF; CDR3 DNA: TGTGCCAGCAGTTTCGGGTGGGGCGCCGACACCGGGGAGCTGTTTTTT
V gene: TRBV9; D gene: NA; clone size: NA; J gene: TRBJ2-7; CDR3 protein: CASSVGVPWGEQYF; CDR3 DNA: TGTGCCAGCAGCGTAGGTGTCCCCTGGGGCGAGCAGTACTTC